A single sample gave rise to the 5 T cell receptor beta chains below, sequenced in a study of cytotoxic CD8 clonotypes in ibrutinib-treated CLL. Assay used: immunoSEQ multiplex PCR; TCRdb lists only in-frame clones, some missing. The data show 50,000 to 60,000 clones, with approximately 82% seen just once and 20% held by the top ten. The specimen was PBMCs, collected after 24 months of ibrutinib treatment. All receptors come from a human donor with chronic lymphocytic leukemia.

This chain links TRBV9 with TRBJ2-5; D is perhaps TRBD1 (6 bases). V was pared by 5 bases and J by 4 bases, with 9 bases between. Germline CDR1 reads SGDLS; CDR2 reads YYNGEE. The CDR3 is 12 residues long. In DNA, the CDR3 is TGTGCCAGCAGGGGGGCCGGAGAGACCCAGTACTTC. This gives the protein CASRGAGETQYF.

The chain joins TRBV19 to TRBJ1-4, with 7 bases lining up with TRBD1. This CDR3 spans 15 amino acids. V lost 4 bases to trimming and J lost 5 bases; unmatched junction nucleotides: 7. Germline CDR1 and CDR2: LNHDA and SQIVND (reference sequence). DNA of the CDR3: TGTGCCAGTAGTAAAGTGACAGGGATGAATGAAAAACTGTTTTTT. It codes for CASSKVTGMNEKLFF.

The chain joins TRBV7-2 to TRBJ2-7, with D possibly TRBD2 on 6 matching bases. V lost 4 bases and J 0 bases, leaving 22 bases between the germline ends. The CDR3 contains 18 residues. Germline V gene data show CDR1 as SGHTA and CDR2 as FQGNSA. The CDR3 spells CASSSRGGGAPLSYEQYF. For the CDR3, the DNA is TGTGCCAGCAGCTCTCGGGGAGGCGGGGCCCCCCTCTCCTACGAGCAGTACTTC. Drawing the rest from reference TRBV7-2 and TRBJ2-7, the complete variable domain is GAGVSQSPSNKVTEKGKDVELRCDPISGHTALYWYRQSLGQGLEFLIYFQGNSAPDKSGLPSDRFSAERTGGSVSTLTIQRTQQEDSAVYLCASSSRGGGAPLSYEQYFGPGTRLTVT.

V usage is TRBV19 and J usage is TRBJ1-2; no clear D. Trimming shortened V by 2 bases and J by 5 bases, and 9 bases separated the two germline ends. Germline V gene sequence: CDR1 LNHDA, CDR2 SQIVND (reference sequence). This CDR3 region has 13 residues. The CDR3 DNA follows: TGTGCCAGTAGTATAATCCAGGAGTATGGCTACACCTTC. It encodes CASSIIQEYGYTF.

The CDR3 region is CASSQGTRQYF. CDR3 DNA: TGTGCCAGCAGCCAAGGGACCCGGCAGTACTTC. V usage is TRBV11-2 and J usage is TRBJ2-7; perhaps D is TRBD1 or TRBD2 (5 bases each). Trimming stripped 5 bases from V and 9 bases from J, with 11 bases between. The CDR3 spans 11 residues. CDR1 SGHAT and CDR2 FQNNGV come from the germline V gene. The whole variable domain, filled in from reference TRBV11-2 and TRBJ2-7, reads EAGVAQSPRYKIIEKRQSVAFWCNPISGHATLYWYQQILGQGPKLLIQFQNNGVVDDSQLPKDRFSAERLKGVDSTLKIQPAKLEDSAVYLCASSQGTRQYFGPGTRLTVT.